A few counts support the clone carrying this T cell receptor (beta chain). The sample is drawn from a study of identical twins. From the 5' RACE reads, TCRdb called clonotypes with MiXCR, one entry per CDR3 protein. The profile covers roughly 750,000 distinct CDR3 sequences, with around 21% appearing a single time and 4% to 5.5% taken by the ten largest. V was shortened by 3 bases and J by 0 bases, with 18 bases between the two germline ends. The CDR3 has 16 amino acids. CDR1 is DFQATT, CDR2 SNEGSKA, per germline (reference sequence). This sample also belongs to another study, concerning T cells expressing NK-cell markers.

This receptor was taken from a woman aged 18-30 years in good health. The J gene is TRBJ2-7, the V gene TRBV20-1; D remains unclear. Sequencing was performed on PBMCs. CDR3 sequence (DNA): TGCAGTGCTAGGGGCGGCTTCGGGTCGCTCTCCTACGAGCAGTACTTC. It codes for CSARGGFGSLSYEQYF.